These 9 T cell receptor beta chains were all obtained from the same sample, sequenced in a study of vaccination effects on CD4 cells after COVID-19. Their antigens are not known. The protocol was immunoSEQ multiplex PCR, while the TCRdb copy is restricted to in-frame clones and leaves out a portion. The table shows tens of thousands of clones, with around 76% occurring only once. The ViraFEST assay expanded antigen-specific CD4+ T cells with viral peptide pools before sequencing. The culture ran for around nine days, and then CD4+ T cells were isolated. Vaccine recipients had no previous SARS-CoV-2 infection; their nucleocapsid antibodies were negative. The sequenced sample was CD4+ T cells from PBMCs cultured with SARS-CoV-2 spike peptides, obtained before COVID-19 vaccination. The source is a human donor who received a COVID-19 vaccine.

The chain carries TRBV4-1 and TRBJ2-2, with 7 bases fitting TRBD2. The CDR3 sequence is 18 residues long. Germline V gene sequence: CDR1 MGHRA, CDR2 YSYEKL. V was pared by 4 bases and J by 1 base, with 12 bases of the junction left unmatched. This CDR3 is CASSRSNGGSGNTGELFF. CDR3 in DNA: TGCGCCAGCAGCCGATCAAACGGGGGGTCCGGGAACACCGGGGAGCTGTTTTTT.

In regard to this clone: At one of its ends the junction is not consistent with the germline gene, which may arise from a read error. This rearrangement joins TRBV7-6 to TRBJ2-5, with TRBD2 matching over 7 bases. The CDR3 is 12 amino acids. Per the germline V gene, CDR1 is SGHVS and CDR2 is FNYEAQ. The CDR3: CATSGEQETQYF. CDR3 bases: TGTGCCACCAGCGGGGAGCAAGAGACCCAGTACTTC.

This clone occurred a few times. The rearrangement uses TRBV18 and TRBJ1-1; D unresolved. V lost 0 bases and J lost 4, with 9 bases in between. The CDR3 is 14 amino acids. Germline V CDR1 and CDR2: KGHSH, LQKENI. In DNA form, the CDR3 reads TGTGCCAGCTCACCACCTGGTACAACCACTGAAGCTTTCTTT. Residues: CASSPPGTTTEAFF.

J is TRBJ2-3 and V is TRBV18; TRBD2 matches at 8 bases. Unmatched junction bases numbered 4, after V lost 3 bases and J lost 2 bases. Looked up from germline, CDR1 is KGHSH and CDR2 is LQKENI. The CDR3 covers 15 residues. CDR3 DNA: TGTGCCAGCTCACCGCGGGGGGACTCCACAGATACGCAGTATTTT. Translated, it gives CASSPRGDSTDTQYF.

V usage is TRBV7-2 and J usage is TRBJ1-1; TRBD1 might be the D (6 bases). This CDR3 region has 13 residues. CDR1 is SGHTA, CDR2 FQGNSA, per germline. With 5 bases removed from V and 3 bases from J, the gap between germline ends came to 10 bases. CDR3 in DNA: TGTGCCAGCAGCCAAACAGGGCACACTGAAGCTTTCTTT. Translated: CASSQTGHTEAFF.

This clone was recorded only once. The genes are TRBV2 and TRBJ2-1; 10 bases line up with TRBD2. From germline, CDR1 is SNHLY and CDR2 FYNNEI. This CDR3 spans 14 amino acids. V was clipped by 6 bases and J by 6 bases; unmatched bases: 5. CDR3 bases: TGTGCCAGCAGAGCGGGGGGGCAGTTCAATGAGCAGTTCTTC. Protein sequence: CASRAGGQFNEQFF.

This rearrangement joins TRBV10-1 to TRBJ2-7; TRBD1 is a possible D gene (6 bases). The germline V gene encodes CDR1 WNHNN and CDR2 SYGVQD (reference sequence). This CDR3 has 14 residues. V was cut by 6 bases and J by 0 bases, with 12 bases left in between. The CDR3 protein is CASRCVDSSYEQYV. In DNA, the CDR3 is TGCGCCAGCAGGTGCGTGGACAGCTCCTACGAGCAGTACGTC.

A few counts support this clone. The rearrangement uses TRBV6-5 and TRBJ1-5; possible D gene TRBD1, 5 bases. Germline loops: CDR1 MNHEY, CDR2 SVGAGI. The length of the CDR3 is 15 residues. Trimming took off 0 bases at V and 4 bases at J, with 10 bases between the two ends. CDR3 coding DNA: TGTGCCAGCAGTTACTCTCGGCAGGGAAATCAGCCCCAGCATTTT. As protein: CASSYSRQGNQPQHF.

CDR3 amino acids: CATMGQGFYQPQHF. CDR3 in DNA: TGTGCCACCATGGGACAGGGATTTTATCAGCCCCAGCATTTT. The V call is TRBV19, the J call TRBJ1-5; TRBD1 agrees at 9 bases. After removal of 10 bases from V and 5 bases from J, the junction contained 9 bases not matched to a gene. The CDR3 length is 14 residues. Germline CDR1 LNHDA, CDR2 SQIVND (reference sequence). The complete variable domain, with remaining parts taken from reference TRBV19 and TRBJ1-5, reads DGGITQSPKYLFRKEGQNVTLSCEQNLNHDAMYWYRQDPGQGLRLIYYSQIVNDFQKGDIAEGYSVSREKKESFPLTVTSAQKNPTAFYLCATMGQGFYQPQHFGDGTRLSIL.